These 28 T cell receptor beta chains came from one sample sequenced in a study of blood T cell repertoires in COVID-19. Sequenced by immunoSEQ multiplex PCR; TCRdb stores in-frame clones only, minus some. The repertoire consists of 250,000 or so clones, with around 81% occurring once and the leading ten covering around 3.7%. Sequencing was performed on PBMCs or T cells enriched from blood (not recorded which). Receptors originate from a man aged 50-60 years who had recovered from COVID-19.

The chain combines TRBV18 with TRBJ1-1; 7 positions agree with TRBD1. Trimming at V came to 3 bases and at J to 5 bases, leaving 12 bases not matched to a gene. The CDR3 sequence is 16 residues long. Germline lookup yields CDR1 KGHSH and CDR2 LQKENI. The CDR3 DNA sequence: TGTGCCAGCTCACCCGTTGACAGGGCCCCCCGGACTGAAGCTTTCTTT. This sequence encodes CASSPVDRAPRTEAFF.

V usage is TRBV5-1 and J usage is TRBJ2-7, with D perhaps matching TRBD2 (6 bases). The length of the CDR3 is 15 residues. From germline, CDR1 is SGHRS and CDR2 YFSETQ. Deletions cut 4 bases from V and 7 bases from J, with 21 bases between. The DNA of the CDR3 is TGCGCCAGCAGCGCGGAGTCAGGGCTTGCGGGGGAGCAGTACTTC. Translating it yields CASSAESGLAGEQYF. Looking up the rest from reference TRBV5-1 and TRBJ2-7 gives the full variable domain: KAGVTQTPRYLIKTRGQQVTLSCSPISGHRSVSWYQQTPGQGLQFLFEYFSETQRNKGNFPGRFSGRQFSNSRSEMNVSTLELGDSALYLCASSAESGLAGEQYFGPGTRLTVT.

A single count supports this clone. This CDR3 is CASSLEQGGGTQYF. Here the CDR3 DNA reads TGCGCCAGCAGCTTGGAACAGGGGGGCGGGACCCAGTACTTC. V and J are TRBV5-1 and TRBJ2-5; the match to TRBD1 covers 8 bases. V shed 0 bases, J shed 7 bases, and the junction held 5 bases outside the gene matches. Germline loops: CDR1 SGHRS, CDR2 YFSETQ. This CDR3 is built from 14 residues.

The CDR3 DNA follows: TGTGCCAGCAGCCTCACCCCCGGGGGTAACGAGCAGTACTTC. It translates to CASSLTPGGNEQYF. The chain joins TRBV14 to TRBJ2-7; perhaps TRBD2 as D (6 bases). CDR1 and CDR2 from the germline V gene are SGHDN and FVKESK. V dropped 4 bases and J dropped 5 bases, with 15 bases sitting between them. The CDR3 is 14 residues long.

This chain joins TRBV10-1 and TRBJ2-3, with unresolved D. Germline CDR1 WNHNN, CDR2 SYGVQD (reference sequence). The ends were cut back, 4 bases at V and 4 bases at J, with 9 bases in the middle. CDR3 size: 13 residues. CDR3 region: CASSAPQSDTQYF. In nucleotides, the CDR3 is TGCGCCAGCAGTGCACCACAATCAGATACGCAGTATTTT.

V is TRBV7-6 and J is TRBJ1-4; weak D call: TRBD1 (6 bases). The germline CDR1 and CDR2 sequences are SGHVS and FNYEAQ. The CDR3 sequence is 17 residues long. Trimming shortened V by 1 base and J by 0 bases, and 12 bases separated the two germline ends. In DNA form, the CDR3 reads TGTGCCAGCAGCTTAGGGACAGCTACCGCAACTAATGAAAAACTGTTTTTT. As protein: CASSLGTATATNEKLFF.

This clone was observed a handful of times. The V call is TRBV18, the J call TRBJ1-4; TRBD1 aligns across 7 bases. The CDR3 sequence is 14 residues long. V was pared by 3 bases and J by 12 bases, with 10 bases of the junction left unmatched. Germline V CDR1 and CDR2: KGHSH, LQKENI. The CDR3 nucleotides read TGTGCCAGCTCACCGGAATACAGGGGAGTGGAACTGTTTTTT. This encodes CASSPEYRGVELFF.

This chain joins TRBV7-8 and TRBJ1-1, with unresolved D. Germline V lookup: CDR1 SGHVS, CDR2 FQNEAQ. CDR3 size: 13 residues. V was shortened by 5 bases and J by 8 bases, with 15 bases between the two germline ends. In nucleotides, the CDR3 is TGTGCCAGCAGCCGAGCCGTCCCCTTGGAAGCTTTCTTT. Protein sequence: CASSRAVPLEAFF.

The DNA for the CDR3 is TGTGCCAGCTCACCAGGACAGGGGGCTACCGGAGAATCACCCCTCCACTTT. Amino acids: CASSPGQGATGESPLHF. This chain joins TRBV18 and TRBJ1-6, with 11 bases lining up with TRBD1. In germline, CDR1 is KGHSH, CDR2 LQKENI. This CDR3 has 17 amino acids. V lost 2 bases, J lost 10 bases, and 10 bases stayed unmatched.

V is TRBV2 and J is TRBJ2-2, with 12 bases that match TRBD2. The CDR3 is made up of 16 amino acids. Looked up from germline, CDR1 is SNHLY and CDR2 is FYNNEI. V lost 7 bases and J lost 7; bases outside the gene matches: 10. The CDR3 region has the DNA TGTGCCAGCAAACTTTCTAGCGGGAGGGCCAACGGGGAGCTGTTTTTT. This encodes CASKLSSGRANGELFF.

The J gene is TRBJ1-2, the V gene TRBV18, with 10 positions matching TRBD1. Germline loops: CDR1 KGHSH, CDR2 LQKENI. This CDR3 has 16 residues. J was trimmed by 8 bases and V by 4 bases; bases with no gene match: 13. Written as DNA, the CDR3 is TGTGCCAGCTCACAAACCCGAGGGACAGGGGAAGTCGGCTACACCTTC. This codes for CASSQTRGTGEVGYTF.

The CDR3 spells CASSQEAGANPNTGELFF. The CDR3 DNA follows: TGTGCCAGCAGCCAAGAGGCGGGAGCGAACCCGAACACCGGGGAGCTGTTTTTT. The chain combines TRBV4-2 with TRBJ2-2; 7 nucleotides line up with TRBD2. V shed 0 bases, J shed 0 bases, and the junction held 7 bases outside the gene matches. This CDR3 region has 18 residues. Germline-derived CDR1 and CDR2 are LGHNA and YNFKEQ.

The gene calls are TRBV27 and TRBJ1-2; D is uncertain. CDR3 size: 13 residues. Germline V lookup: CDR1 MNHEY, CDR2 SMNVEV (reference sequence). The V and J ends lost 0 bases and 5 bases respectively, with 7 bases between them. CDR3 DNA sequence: TGTGCCAGCAGTTTATCGCAGGCATATGGCTACACCTTC. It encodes CASSLSQAYGYTF.

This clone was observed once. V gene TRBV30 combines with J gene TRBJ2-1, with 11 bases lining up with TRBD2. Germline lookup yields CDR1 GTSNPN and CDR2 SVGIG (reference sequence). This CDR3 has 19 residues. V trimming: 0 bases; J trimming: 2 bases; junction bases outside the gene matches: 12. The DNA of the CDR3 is TGTGCCTGGAGTGTGCGTCATCTAGCGGGGGGATGGACCTACAATGAGCAGTTCTTC. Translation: CAWSVRHLAGGWTYNEQFF.

The CDR3 region has the DNA TGTGCCAGCAGCGAGACAGGGGTTGGCACTGAAGCTTTCTTT. It encodes CASSETGVGTEAFF. The chain has TRBV16 and TRBJ1-1; TRBD1 agrees at 8 bases. The ends lost 5 bases at V and 4 bases at J; junction bases unmatched: 6. Germline V CDR1 and CDR2: KGHSY, FQNENV. The CDR3 contains 14 residues.

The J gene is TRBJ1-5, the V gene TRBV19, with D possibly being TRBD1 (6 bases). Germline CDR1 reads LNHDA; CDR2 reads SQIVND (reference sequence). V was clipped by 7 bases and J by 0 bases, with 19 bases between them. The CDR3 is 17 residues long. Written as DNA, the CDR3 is TGTGCCAGTACCATTAGGGACATCACCTATAGCAATCAGCCCCAGCATTTT. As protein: CASTIRDITYSNQPQHF.

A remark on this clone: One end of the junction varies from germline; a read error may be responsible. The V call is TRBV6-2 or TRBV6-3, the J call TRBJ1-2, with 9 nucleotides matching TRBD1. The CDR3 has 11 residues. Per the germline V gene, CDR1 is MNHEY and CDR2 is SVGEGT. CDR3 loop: CASSLGQGNNF. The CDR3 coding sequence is TGTGCCAGCAGCCTAGGACAGGGGAACAACTTC.

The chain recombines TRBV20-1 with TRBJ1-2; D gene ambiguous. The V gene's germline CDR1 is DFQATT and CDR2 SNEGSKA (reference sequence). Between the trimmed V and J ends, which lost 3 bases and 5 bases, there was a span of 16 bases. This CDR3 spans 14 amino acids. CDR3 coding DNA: TGCAGTGCTAGTGAGGCCTCAGCAGGATATGGCTACACCTTC. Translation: CSASEASAGYGYTF.

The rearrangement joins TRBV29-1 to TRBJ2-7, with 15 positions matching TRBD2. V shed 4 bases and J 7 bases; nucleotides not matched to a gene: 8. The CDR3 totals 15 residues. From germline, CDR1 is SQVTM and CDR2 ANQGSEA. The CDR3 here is CSVGQLGLAGGEQYF. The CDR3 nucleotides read TGCAGCGTTGGGCAACTCGGACTAGCGGGAGGGGAGCAGTACTTC.

CDR3 nucleotides: TGTGCCAGCGGAAGAGGGCTAGCGGGAACCGAGCAGTACTTC. Residues: CASGRGLAGTEQYF. The chain carries TRBV28 and TRBJ2-7; 9 positions match TRBD2. The germline CDR1 and CDR2 sequences are MDHEN and SYDVKM. The CDR3 totals 14 residues. The ends lost 8 bases at V and 6 bases at J; junction bases unmatched: 11.

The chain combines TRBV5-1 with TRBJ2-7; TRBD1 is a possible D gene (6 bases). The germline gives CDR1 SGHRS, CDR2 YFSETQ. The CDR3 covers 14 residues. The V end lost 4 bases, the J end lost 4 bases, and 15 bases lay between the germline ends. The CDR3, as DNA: TGCGCCAGCAGCCCTGGACAGTTCACATACGAGCAGTACTTC. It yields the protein CASSPGQFTYEQYF.

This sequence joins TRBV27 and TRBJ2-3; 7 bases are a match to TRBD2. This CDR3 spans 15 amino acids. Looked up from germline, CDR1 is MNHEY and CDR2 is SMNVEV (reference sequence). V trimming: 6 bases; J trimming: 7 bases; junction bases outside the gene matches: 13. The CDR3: CASRTAGIQSHTQYF. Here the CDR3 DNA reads TGTGCCAGCAGGACAGCGGGAATCCAAAGCCATACGCAGTATTTT.

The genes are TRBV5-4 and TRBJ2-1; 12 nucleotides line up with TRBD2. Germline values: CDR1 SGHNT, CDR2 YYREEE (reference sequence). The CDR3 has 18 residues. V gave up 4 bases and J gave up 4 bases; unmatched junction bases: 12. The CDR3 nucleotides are TGTGCCAGCAGCCCTAGCGGGGGGGCCGTTGAGATGTACAATGAGCAGTTCTTC. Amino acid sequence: CASSPSGGAVEMYNEQFF.

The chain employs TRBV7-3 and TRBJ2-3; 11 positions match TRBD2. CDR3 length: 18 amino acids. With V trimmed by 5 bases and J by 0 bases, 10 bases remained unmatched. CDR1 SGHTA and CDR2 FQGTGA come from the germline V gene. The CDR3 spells CASSKTLAGGSSTDTQYF. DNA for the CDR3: TGTGCCAGCAGCAAAACGTTAGCGGGAGGGTCTAGCACAGATACGCAGTATTTT.

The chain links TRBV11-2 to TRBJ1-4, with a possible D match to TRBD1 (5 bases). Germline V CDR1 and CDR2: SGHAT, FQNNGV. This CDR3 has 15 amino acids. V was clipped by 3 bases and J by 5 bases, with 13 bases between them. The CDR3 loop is CASSLSRANNEKLFF. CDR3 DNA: TGTGCCAGCAGCTTGAGCAGGGCTAACAATGAAAAACTGTTTTTT.

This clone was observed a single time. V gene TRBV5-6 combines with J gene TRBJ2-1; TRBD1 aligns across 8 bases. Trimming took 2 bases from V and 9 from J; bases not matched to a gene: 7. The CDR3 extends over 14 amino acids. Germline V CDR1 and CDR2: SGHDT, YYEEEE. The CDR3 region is CASSLGQGWGEQFF. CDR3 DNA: TGTGCCAGCAGCTTAGGACAGGGCTGGGGTGAGCAGTTCTTC. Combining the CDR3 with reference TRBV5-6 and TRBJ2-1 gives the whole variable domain DAGVTQSPTHLIKTRGQQVTLRCSPKSGHDTVSWYQQALGQGPQFIFQYYEEEERQRGNFPDRFSGHQFPNYSSELNVNALLLGDSALYLCASSLGQGWGEQFFGPGTRLTVL.

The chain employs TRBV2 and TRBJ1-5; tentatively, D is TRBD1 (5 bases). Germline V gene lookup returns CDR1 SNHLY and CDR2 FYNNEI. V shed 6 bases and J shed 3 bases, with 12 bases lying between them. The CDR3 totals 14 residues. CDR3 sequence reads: CASRYRWDNQPQHF. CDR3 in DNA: TGTGCCAGCAGATACAGGTGGGACAATCAGCCCCAGCATTTT.

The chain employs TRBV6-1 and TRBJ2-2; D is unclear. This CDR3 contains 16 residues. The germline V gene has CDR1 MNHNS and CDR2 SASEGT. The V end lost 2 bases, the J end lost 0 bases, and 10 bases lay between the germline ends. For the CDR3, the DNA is TGTGCCAGCAGTGAATTGGAGTTCGCGAACACCGGGGAGCTGTTTTTT. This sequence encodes CASSELEFANTGELFF.